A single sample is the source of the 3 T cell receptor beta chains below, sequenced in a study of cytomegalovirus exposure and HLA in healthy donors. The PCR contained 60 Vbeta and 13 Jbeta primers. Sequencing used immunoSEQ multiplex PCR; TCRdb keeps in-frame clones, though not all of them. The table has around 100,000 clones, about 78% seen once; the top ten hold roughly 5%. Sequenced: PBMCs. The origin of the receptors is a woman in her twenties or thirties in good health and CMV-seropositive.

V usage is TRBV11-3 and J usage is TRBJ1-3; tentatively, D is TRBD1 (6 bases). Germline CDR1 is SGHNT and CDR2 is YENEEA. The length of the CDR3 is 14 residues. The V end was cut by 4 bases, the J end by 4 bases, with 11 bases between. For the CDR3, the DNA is TGTGCCAGCAGCTCACAGGGAAGAGGAAACACCATATATTTT. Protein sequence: CASSSQGRGNTIYF.

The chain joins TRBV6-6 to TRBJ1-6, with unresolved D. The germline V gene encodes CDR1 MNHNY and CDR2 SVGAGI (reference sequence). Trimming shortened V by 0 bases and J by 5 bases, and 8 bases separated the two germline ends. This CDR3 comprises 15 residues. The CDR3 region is CASSYSGGNNSPLHF. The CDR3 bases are TGTGCCAGCAGTTACTCAGGAGGGAATAATTCACCCCTCCACTTT.

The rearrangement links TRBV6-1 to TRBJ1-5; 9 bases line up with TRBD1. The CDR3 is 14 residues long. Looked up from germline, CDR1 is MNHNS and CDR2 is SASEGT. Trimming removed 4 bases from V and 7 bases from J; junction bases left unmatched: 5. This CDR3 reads CASSGGQGEQPQHF. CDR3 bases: TGTGCCAGCAGTGGGGGACAGGGTGAACAGCCCCAGCATTTT.